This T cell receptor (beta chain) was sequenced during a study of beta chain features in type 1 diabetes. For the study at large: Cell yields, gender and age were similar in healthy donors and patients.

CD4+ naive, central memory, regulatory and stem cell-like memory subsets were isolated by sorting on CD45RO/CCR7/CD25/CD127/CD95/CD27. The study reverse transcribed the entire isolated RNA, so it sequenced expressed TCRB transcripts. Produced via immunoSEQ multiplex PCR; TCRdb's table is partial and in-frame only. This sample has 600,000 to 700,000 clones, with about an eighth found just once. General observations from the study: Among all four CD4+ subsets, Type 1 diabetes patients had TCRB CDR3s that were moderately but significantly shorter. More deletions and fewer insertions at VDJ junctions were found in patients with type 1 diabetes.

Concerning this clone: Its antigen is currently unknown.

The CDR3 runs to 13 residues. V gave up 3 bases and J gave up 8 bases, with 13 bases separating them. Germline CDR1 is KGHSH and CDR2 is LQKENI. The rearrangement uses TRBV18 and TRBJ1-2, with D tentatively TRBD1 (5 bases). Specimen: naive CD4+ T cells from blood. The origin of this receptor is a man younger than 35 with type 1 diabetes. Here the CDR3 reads CASSPASQGGYTF. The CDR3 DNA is TGTGCCAGCTCACCTGCATCGCAGGGCGGCTACACCTTC. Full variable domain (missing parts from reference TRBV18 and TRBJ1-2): NAGVMQNPRHLVRRRGQEARLRCSPMKGHSHVYWYRQLPEEGLKFMVYLQKENIIDESGMPKERFSAEFPKEGPSILRIQQVVRGDSAAYFCASSPASQGGYTFGSGTRLTVV.